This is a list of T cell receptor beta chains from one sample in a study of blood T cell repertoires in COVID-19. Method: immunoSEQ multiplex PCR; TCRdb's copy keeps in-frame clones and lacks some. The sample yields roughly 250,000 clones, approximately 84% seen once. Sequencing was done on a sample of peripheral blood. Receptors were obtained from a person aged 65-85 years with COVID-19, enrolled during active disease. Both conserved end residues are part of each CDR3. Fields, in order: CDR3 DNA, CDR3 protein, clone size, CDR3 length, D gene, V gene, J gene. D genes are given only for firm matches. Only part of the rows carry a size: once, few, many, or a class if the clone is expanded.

CDR3 DNA: TGTGCCAGCAGCGTAGGACAGGGGAGCTATGGCTACACCTTC; CDR3 protein: CASSVGQGSYGYTF; clone size: few; CDR3 length: 14; D gene: TRBD1; V gene: TRBV9; J gene: TRBJ1-2
CDR3 DNA: TGTGCCAGCAGTTTACAGGGTGGATCCGGGGAGCTGTTTTTT; CDR3 protein: CASSLQGGSGELFF; clone size: .; CDR3 length: 14; D gene: .; V gene: TRBV28; J gene: TRBJ2-2
CDR3 DNA: TGTGCCAGCAGTGAACCGGGACTAGCGGGAACCTCTAGCACAGATACGCAGTATTTT; CDR3 protein: CASSEPGLAGTSSTDTQYF; clone size: .; CDR3 length: 19; D gene: TRBD2; V gene: TRBV6-4; J gene: TRBJ2-3
CDR3 DNA: TGTGCCAGCAGCCAGAACAGAAACTACGAGCAGTACTTC; CDR3 protein: CASSQNRNYEQYF; clone size: .; CDR3 length: 13; D gene: .; V gene: TRBV3-1/TRBV3-2; J gene: TRBJ2-7
CDR3 DNA: TGTGCCAGTAGTAACGGTCAGGGTCTGGACACTGAAGCTTTCTTT; CDR3 protein: CASSNGQGLDTEAFF; clone size: .; CDR3 length: 15; D gene: .; V gene: TRBV19; J gene: TRBJ1-1
CDR3 DNA: TGCGCCAGCAGCTTGTCCGGGACAGACAAAAACACCGGGGAGCTGTTTTTT; CDR3 protein: CASSLSGTDKNTGELFF; clone size: once; CDR3 length: 17; D gene: TRBD1; V gene: TRBV5-1; J gene: TRBJ2-2
CDR3 DNA: TGTGCCAGCAGTAGACTAGCGGGAGGCTCCGAGCAGTACTTC; CDR3 protein: CASSRLAGGSEQYF; clone size: .; CDR3 length: 14; D gene: TRBD2; V gene: TRBV6-5; J gene: TRBJ2-7
CDR3 DNA: TGTGCCAGCAGTTTAGGTAGCGGGGGTACGCAGTATTTT; CDR3 protein: CASSLGSGGTQYF; clone size: .; CDR3 length: 13; D gene: TRBD2; V gene: TRBV12-3/TRBV12-4; J gene: TRBJ2-3
CDR3 DNA: TGTGCCAGCAGACCCCTGATCGGGAGAAATACGCAGTATTTT; CDR3 protein: CASRPLIGRNTQYF; clone size: once; CDR3 length: 14; D gene: .; V gene: TRBV7-8; J gene: TRBJ2-3
CDR3 DNA: TGTGCCTGGAGCGGTTCATCTGGGGCCAACGTCCTGACTTTC; CDR3 protein: CAWSGSSGANVLTF; clone size: .; CDR3 length: 14; D gene: .; V gene: TRBV30; J gene: TRBJ2-6
CDR3 DNA: TGTGCCAGCAGTGCCGAGACATTCAAGGTGGGCTACACCTTC; CDR3 protein: CASSAETFKVGYTF; clone size: .; CDR3 length: 14; D gene: .; V gene: TRBV2; J gene: TRBJ1-2
CDR3 DNA: TGCGCCAGCAGCCAAGATCTGGCCGGGGGGTCGGGCACTGAAGCTTTCTTT; CDR3 protein: CASSQDLAGGSGTEAFF; clone size: once; CDR3 length: 17; D gene: .; V gene: TRBV4-1; J gene: TRBJ1-1
CDR3 DNA: TGTGCCAGCAGTCAAACAGGGGTCGGAGGTTCACCCCTCCACTTT; CDR3 protein: CASSQTGVGGSPLHF; clone size: .; CDR3 length: 15; D gene: TRBD1; V gene: TRBV25-1; J gene: TRBJ1-6
CDR3 DNA: TGTGCCACATCAGGGGGCTACGAGCAGTACTTC; CDR3 protein: CATSGGYEQYF; clone size: once; CDR3 length: 11; D gene: TRBD1; V gene: TRBV24-1; J gene: TRBJ2-7
CDR3 DNA: TGTGCCAGCAGTTTTTCGCGGGGAAATTACAATTCACCCCTCCACTTT; CDR3 protein: CASSFSRGNYNSPLHF; clone size: .; CDR3 length: 16; D gene: .; V gene: TRBV28; J gene: TRBJ1-6
CDR3 DNA: TGCGCCAGCAGCTCCACCCGGACAACGGGTGGCTACACCTTC; CDR3 protein: CASSSTRTTGGYTF; clone size: .; CDR3 length: 14; D gene: .; V gene: TRBV5-1; J gene: TRBJ1-2
CDR3 DNA: TGTGCCTGGAGTACCCCGGGAGGGAGGGTCTACTATGGCTACACCTTC; CDR3 protein: CAWSTPGGRVYYGYTF; clone size: .; CDR3 length: 16; D gene: .; V gene: TRBV30; J gene: TRBJ1-2
CDR3 DNA: TGTGCCAGCAGTTACCGGGCCAGGGGTACAGATACGCAGTATTTT; CDR3 protein: CASSYRARGTDTQYF; clone size: few; CDR3 length: 15; D gene: .; V gene: TRBV6-2/TRBV6-3; J gene: TRBJ2-3
CDR3 DNA: TGCGCCAGCAGCTTGGAGACAGGGGGCGGAGAGACCCAGTACTTC; CDR3 protein: CASSLETGGGETQYF; clone size: .; CDR3 length: 15; D gene: TRBD1; V gene: TRBV5-1; J gene: TRBJ2-5
CDR3 DNA: TGTGCCAGCAGCGTAGAGCCAGGGGGCACCGGGGAGCTGTTTTTT; CDR3 protein: CASSVEPGGTGELFF; clone size: many; CDR3 length: 15; D gene: TRBD1; V gene: TRBV9; J gene: TRBJ2-2
CDR3 DNA: TGTGCCAGCAGCCAAGATACTGTGGTCTCCGGAAACACCATATATTTT; CDR3 protein: CASSQDTVVSGNTIYF; clone size: .; CDR3 length: 16; D gene: .; V gene: TRBV3-1/TRBV3-2; J gene: TRBJ1-3
CDR3 DNA: TGTGCCAGCAGTTTCCAGAACGGGGAGCTGTTTTTT; CDR3 protein: CASSFQNGELFF; clone size: .; CDR3 length: 12; D gene: .; V gene: TRBV27; J gene: TRBJ2-2
CDR3 DNA: TGTGCCAGCAGTGAACCGGGACAGCTTGCTGGCTACACCTTC; CDR3 protein: CASSEPGQLAGYTF; clone size: once; CDR3 length: 14; D gene: TRBD1; V gene: TRBV25-1; J gene: TRBJ1-2
CDR3 DNA: TGTGCCAGCAGTTTACTTCGTGGGACTGCGGAGTTCTTC; CDR3 protein: CASSLLRGTAEFF; clone size: .; CDR3 length: 13; D gene: .; V gene: TRBV12-3/TRBV12-4; J gene: TRBJ2-1
CDR3 DNA: TGTGCCAGTAGTTACAGGGTCTGGCAAGAGACCCAGTACTTC; CDR3 protein: CASSYRVWQETQYF; clone size: .; CDR3 length: 14; D gene: .; V gene: TRBV19; J gene: TRBJ2-5
CDR3 DNA: TGTGCCAGCAGCTGGGCGACAGGGGATAATTCACCCCTCCACTTT; CDR3 protein: CASSWATGDNSPLHF; clone size: .; CDR3 length: 15; D gene: TRBD1; V gene: TRBV11-2; J gene: TRBJ1-6
CDR3 DNA: TGTGCCACCAGCAGAGACACTACAGGGGTGAACACTGAAGCTTTCTTT; CDR3 protein: CATSRDTTGVNTEAFF; clone size: .; CDR3 length: 16; D gene: TRBD1; V gene: TRBV15; J gene: TRBJ1-1
CDR3 DNA: TGTGCCATCAATCAGGGTAGCACAGATACGCAGTATTTT; CDR3 protein: CAINQGSTDTQYF; clone size: .; CDR3 length: 13; D gene: .; V gene: TRBV10-3; J gene: TRBJ2-3
CDR3 DNA: TGTGCCAGCAGTTTACTCCCCCGTGAAGCTTTCTTT; CDR3 protein: CASSLLPREAFF; clone size: .; CDR3 length: 12; D gene: .; V gene: TRBV28; J gene: TRBJ1-1
CDR3 DNA: TGTGCCAGCAGTTTTCGACAGGGGGAAGCTTTCTTT; CDR3 protein: CASSFRQGEAFF; clone size: .; CDR3 length: 12; D gene: TRBD1; V gene: TRBV28; J gene: TRBJ1-1
CDR3 DNA: TGCGCCAGCAGCCAGGACAGGGGTCCGAACACCGGGGAGCTGTTTTTT; CDR3 protein: CASSQDRGPNTGELFF; clone size: .; CDR3 length: 16; D gene: TRBD1; V gene: TRBV4-3; J gene: TRBJ2-2
CDR3 DNA: TGTGCCAGCACCGACAGGACGGGCGGAAACACCATATATTTT; CDR3 protein: CASTDRTGGNTIYF; clone size: .; CDR3 length: 14; D gene: .; V gene: TRBV25-1; J gene: TRBJ1-3
CDR3 DNA: TGTGCCAGCAGCTTAGGGCTAGCGGGGGGAGGCTCCTACAATGAGCAGTTCTTC; CDR3 protein: CASSLGLAGGGSYNEQFF; clone size: .; CDR3 length: 18; D gene: TRBD2; V gene: TRBV7-2; J gene: TRBJ2-1
CDR3 DNA: TGTGCCAGCAGCCAAGGCGGGGCAATCGGAAACACCATATATTTT; CDR3 protein: CASSQGGAIGNTIYF; clone size: .; CDR3 length: 15; D gene: .; V gene: TRBV7-9; J gene: TRBJ1-3
CDR3 DNA: TGTGCCAGCAGCTCCCAGGGGGCAGCGGGGGAGACCCAGTACTTC; CDR3 protein: CASSSQGAAGETQYF; clone size: .; CDR3 length: 15; D gene: .; V gene: TRBV7-3; J gene: TRBJ2-5
CDR3 DNA: TGTGCCAGCAGCACAATAGGGGCCGTAGGTACCGTCCAGCAGTACTTC; CDR3 protein: CASSTIGAVGTVQQYF; clone size: .; CDR3 length: 16; D gene: .; V gene: TRBV9; J gene: TRBJ2-7
CDR3 DNA: TGTGCCAGCAGTGTAGCGGGGGGGATCACAGATACGCAGTATTTT; CDR3 protein: CASSVAGGITDTQYF; clone size: .; CDR3 length: 15; D gene: TRBD2; V gene: TRBV6-6; J gene: TRBJ2-3
CDR3 DNA: TGTGCCAGCAGTTCCACAGGTAGACTCTATGGCTACACCTTC; CDR3 protein: CASSSTGRLYGYTF; clone size: .; CDR3 length: 14; D gene: .; V gene: TRBV28; J gene: TRBJ1-2
CDR3 DNA: TGTGCCAGCGAACGTGGGGTAACGGGGAAGGTTGCCAACGTCCTGACTTTC; CDR3 protein: CASERGVTGKVANVLTF; clone size: .; CDR3 length: 17; D gene: .; V gene: TRBV11-2; J gene: TRBJ2-6
CDR3 DNA: TGTGCCAGCAGCTCTACGAGACTAGCGGGAGTAGCCGGGGAGCTGTTTTTT; CDR3 protein: CASSSTRLAGVAGELFF; clone size: .; CDR3 length: 17; D gene: TRBD2; V gene: TRBV11-2; J gene: TRBJ2-2
CDR3 DNA: TGTGCCAGCAGCCCGACAGGGGGCGGCCAGCCCCAGCATTTT; CDR3 protein: CASSPTGGGQPQHF; clone size: .; CDR3 length: 14; D gene: TRBD1; V gene: TRBV6-4; J gene: TRBJ1-5
CDR3 DNA: TGTGCCAGCAGCCCGGGGGGCGCGAGGAATGAGCAGTTCTTC; CDR3 protein: CASSPGGARNEQFF; clone size: .; CDR3 length: 14; D gene: .; V gene: TRBV7-2; J gene: TRBJ2-1
CDR3 DNA: TGTGCCAGCCGCGGGACAGGCCCCCAACAGCCCCAGCATTTT; CDR3 protein: CASRGTGPQQPQHF; clone size: .; CDR3 length: 14; D gene: TRBD1; V gene: TRBV27; J gene: TRBJ1-5
CDR3 DNA: TGTGCTAGTGGTTTTGACACAGGGTTTAACTACGAGCAGTACTTC; CDR3 protein: CASGFDTGFNYEQYF; clone size: .; CDR3 length: 15; D gene: .; V gene: TRBV12-5; J gene: TRBJ2-7
CDR3 DNA: TGCAGCGTTGAACGATCAGGGACTTACTATGGCTACACCTTC; CDR3 protein: CSVERSGTYYGYTF; clone size: few; CDR3 length: 14; D gene: .; V gene: TRBV29-1; J gene: TRBJ1-2
CDR3 DNA: TGTGCCAGCAGCAAGGGGCCGGGTGCGGGAGTCTACGAGCAGTACTTC; CDR3 protein: CASSKGPGAGVYEQYF; clone size: .; CDR3 length: 16; D gene: TRBD2; V gene: TRBV11-2; J gene: TRBJ2-7
CDR3 DNA: TGTGCCAGCAGCCCAGGGTTTCGATCACCCCTCCACTTT; CDR3 protein: CASSPGFRSPLHF; clone size: .; CDR3 length: 13; D gene: .; V gene: TRBV28; J gene: TRBJ1-6
CDR3 DNA: TGTGCCAGCAGACCTAGCGGGGGCTCCTACAATGAGCAGTTCTTC; CDR3 protein: CASRPSGGSYNEQFF; clone size: .; CDR3 length: 15; D gene: TRBD2; V gene: TRBV6-5; J gene: TRBJ2-1
CDR3 DNA: TGTGCCAGCAGCTTAGTTGGGGCCGTCGACGGTAATTCACCCCTCCACTTT; CDR3 protein: CASSLVGAVDGNSPLHF; clone size: once; CDR3 length: 17; D gene: .; V gene: TRBV7-9; J gene: TRBJ1-6
CDR3 DNA: TGTGCCAGCAGCTTAGTTGGGGTCGGGAGCGTAGAGCAGCCCCAGCATTTT; CDR3 protein: CASSLVGVGSVEQPQHF; clone size: .; CDR3 length: 17; D gene: .; V gene: TRBV7-2; J gene: TRBJ1-5
CDR3 DNA: TGTGCCAGCAGTTCGACTCAGGGAAGGTCACCCCTCCACTTT; CDR3 protein: CASSSTQGRSPLHF; clone size: .; CDR3 length: 14; D gene: .; V gene: TRBV28; J gene: TRBJ1-6
CDR3 DNA: TGCGCCAGCAGTCAAAGTCTCCTAGCGGGAGCTGGAGAGACCCAGTACTTC; CDR3 protein: CASSQSLLAGAGETQYF; clone size: .; CDR3 length: 17; D gene: TRBD2; V gene: TRBV10-1; J gene: TRBJ2-5
CDR3 DNA: TGCGCCAGCATCCTGAGGGGGCGTTCGGGAAACACCATATATTTT; CDR3 protein: CASILRGRSGNTIYF; clone size: .; CDR3 length: 15; D gene: TRBD1; V gene: TRBV5-1; J gene: TRBJ1-3
CDR3 DNA: TGTGCCAGCAGTGACAGGGGTAATCAGCCCCAGCATTTT; CDR3 protein: CASSDRGNQPQHF; clone size: few; CDR3 length: 13; D gene: TRBD1; V gene: TRBV6-2/TRBV6-3; J gene: TRBJ1-5
CDR3 DNA: TGTGCCAGCGCCGGGACAGCCGACACTGAAGCTTTCTTT; CDR3 protein: CASAGTADTEAFF; clone size: .; CDR3 length: 13; D gene: TRBD1; V gene: TRBV27; J gene: TRBJ1-1
CDR3 DNA: TGCAGCGGGTACAGGGAGGGCTATGGCTACACCTTC; CDR3 protein: CSGYREGYGYTF; clone size: once; CDR3 length: 12; D gene: .; V gene: TRBV29-1; J gene: TRBJ1-2
CDR3 DNA: TGTGCCAGCCAGGGGTCTCTAGGCTCTGGGGCCAACGTCCTGACTTTC; CDR3 protein: CASQGSLGSGANVLTF; clone size: once; CDR3 length: 16; D gene: .; V gene: TRBV2; J gene: TRBJ2-6
CDR3 DNA: TGTGCCAGCAGTTACTCGATTCAGGGGGTGCCCCAGCATTTT; CDR3 protein: CASSYSIQGVPQHF; clone size: .; CDR3 length: 14; D gene: TRBD1; V gene: TRBV6-5; J gene: TRBJ1-5
CDR3 DNA: TGTGCCAGCAGCTTAGATCCAAAGGGGGCAAGGGGAAACACCATATATTTT; CDR3 protein: CASSLDPKGARGNTIYF; clone size: few; CDR3 length: 17; D gene: TRBD1; V gene: TRBV11-2; J gene: TRBJ1-3